Listed here is a single T cell receptor (beta chain). Antigen specificity is unknown. The data belong to a study of beta chain features in type 1 diabetes. Points from the study as a whole: There was a moderate but significant shortening of TCRB CDR3s in all four CD4+ subsets of Type 1 diabetes patients.

The isolated RNA, all of it, was reverse transcribed, so expressed TCRB transcripts were what got sequenced. Assay: immunoSEQ multiplex PCR; the TCRdb copy retains only in-frame clones and omits some. The sample lists hundreds of thousands of clones, around 15% occurring once. Germline CDR1 and CDR2: MDHEN and SYDVKM. Trimming took 7 bases from V and 2 from J, leaving 12 bases between them. The CDR3 is made up of 13 amino acids. V and J are TRBV28 and TRBJ2-7; D remains ambiguous. The sample taken for sequencing was naive CD4+ T cells from blood. The TCR was taken from a man aged 18-30 years with type 1 diabetes. Here the CDR3 DNA reads TGTGCCAGCACATTTTCCTCGCCCTACGAGCAGTACTTC. Translating it yields CASTFSSPYEQYF.